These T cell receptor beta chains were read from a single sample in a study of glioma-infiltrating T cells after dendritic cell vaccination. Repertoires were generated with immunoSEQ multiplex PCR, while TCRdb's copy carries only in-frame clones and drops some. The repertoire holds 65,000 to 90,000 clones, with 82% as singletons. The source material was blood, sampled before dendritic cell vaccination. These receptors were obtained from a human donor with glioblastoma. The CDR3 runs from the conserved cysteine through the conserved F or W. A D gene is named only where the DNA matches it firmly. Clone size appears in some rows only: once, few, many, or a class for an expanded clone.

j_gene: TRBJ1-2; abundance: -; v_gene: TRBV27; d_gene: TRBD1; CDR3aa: CASSFGQGYGYTF; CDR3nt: TGTGCCAGCAGTTTCGGACAGGGATATGGCTACACCTTC
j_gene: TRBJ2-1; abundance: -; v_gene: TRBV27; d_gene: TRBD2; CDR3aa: CASSTPGLAALYNEQFF; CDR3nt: TGTGCCAGCAGTACCCCGGGACTAGCGGCCCTTTACAATGAGCAGTTCTTC
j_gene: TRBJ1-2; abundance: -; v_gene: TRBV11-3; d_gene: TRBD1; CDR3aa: CASSFGGQGRNYGYTF; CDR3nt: TGTGCCAGCAGCTTCGGTGGACAGGGGAGGAACTATGGCTACACCTTC
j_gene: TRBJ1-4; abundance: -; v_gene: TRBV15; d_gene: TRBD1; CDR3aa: CATSREDRWEKLFF; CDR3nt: TGTGCCACCAGCAGAGAGGACAGGTGGGAAAAACTGTTTTTT
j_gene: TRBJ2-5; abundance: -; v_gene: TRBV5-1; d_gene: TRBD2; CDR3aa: CASSLEWRGGETQYF; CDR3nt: TGCGCCAGCAGCTTGGAGTGGCGGGGGGGCGAGACCCAGTACTTC
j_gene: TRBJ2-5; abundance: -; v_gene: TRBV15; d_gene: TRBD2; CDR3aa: CATSRTASGGALETQYF; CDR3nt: TGTGCCACCAGCAGAACCGCAAGCGGGGGGGCCTTGGAGACCCAGTACTTC
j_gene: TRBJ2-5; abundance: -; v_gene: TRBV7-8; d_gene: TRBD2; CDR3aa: CASSLRLAGRQETQYF; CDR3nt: TGTGCCAGCAGCTTACGGCTAGCGGGGAGGCAAGAGACCCAGTACTTC
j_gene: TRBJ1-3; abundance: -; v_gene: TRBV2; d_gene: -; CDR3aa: CASSGGSGNTIYF; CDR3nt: TGTGCCAGCTCGGGGGGCTCTGGAAACACCATATATTTT
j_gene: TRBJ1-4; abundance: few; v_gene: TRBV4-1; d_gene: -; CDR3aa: CASSQEGFASNEKLFF; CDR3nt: TGCGCCAGCAGCCAGGAGGGTTTCGCGTCTAATGAAAAACTGTTTTTT
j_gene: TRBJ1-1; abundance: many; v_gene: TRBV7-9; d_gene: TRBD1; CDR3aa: CASSLQGAMNTEAFF; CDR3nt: TGTGCCAGCAGCTTACAGGGGGCCATGAACACTGAAGCTTTCTTT
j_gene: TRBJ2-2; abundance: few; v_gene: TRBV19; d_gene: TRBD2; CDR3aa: CASRGGLGLAGTGELFF; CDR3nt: TGTGCCAGTAGGGGGGGTTTAGGACTAGCGGGAACCGGGGAGCTGTTTTTT
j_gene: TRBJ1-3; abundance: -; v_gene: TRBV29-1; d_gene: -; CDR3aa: CSVRQASGNTIYF; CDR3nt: TGCAGCGTTCGTCAGGCCTCTGGAAACACCATATATTTT
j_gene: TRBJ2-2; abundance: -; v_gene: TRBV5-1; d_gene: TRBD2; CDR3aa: CASSLTSGVSGELFF; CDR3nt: TGCGCCAGCAGCCTGACTAGCGGGGTCTCCGGGGAGCTGTTTTTT
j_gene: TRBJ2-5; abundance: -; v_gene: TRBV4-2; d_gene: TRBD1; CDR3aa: CASSQTRGRETQYF; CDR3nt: TGTGCCAGCAGCCAGACCAGGGGGCGGGAGACCCAGTACTTC
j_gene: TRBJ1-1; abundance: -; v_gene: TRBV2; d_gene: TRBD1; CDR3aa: CASRYRGLNTEAFF; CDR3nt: TGTGCCAGCAGGTACAGGGGCCTAAACACTGAAGCTTTCTTT
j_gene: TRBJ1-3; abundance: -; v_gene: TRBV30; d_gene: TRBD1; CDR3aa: CAWSGRGRGNTIYF; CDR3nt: TGTGCCTGGAGTGGAAGGGGGCGAGGAAACACCATATATTTT
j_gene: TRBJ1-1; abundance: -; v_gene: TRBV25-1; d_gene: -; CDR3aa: CASSAPLSKAQRNTEAFF; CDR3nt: TGTGCCAGCAGTGCCCCCCTTTCAAAAGCCCAAAGGAACACTGAAGCTTTCTTT
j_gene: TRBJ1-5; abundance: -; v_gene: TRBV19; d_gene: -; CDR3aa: CASRTGNSNQPQHF; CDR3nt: TGTGCCAGTAGGACAGGAAATAGCAATCAGCCCCAGCATTTT
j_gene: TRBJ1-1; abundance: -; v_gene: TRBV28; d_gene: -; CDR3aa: CASTPSFRNTEAFF; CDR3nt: TGTGCCAGCACCCCGAGCTTTAGGAACACTGAAGCTTTCTTT
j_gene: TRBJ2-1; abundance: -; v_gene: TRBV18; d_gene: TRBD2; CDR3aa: CASLTGTSGYNEQFF; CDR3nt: TGTGCCAGCCTTACCGGGACTAGCGGATACAATGAGCAGTTCTTC
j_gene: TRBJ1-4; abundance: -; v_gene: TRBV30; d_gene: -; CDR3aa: CAWSGQIATNEKLFF; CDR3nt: TGTGCCTGGAGTGGACAGATTGCAACTAATGAAAAACTGTTTTTT
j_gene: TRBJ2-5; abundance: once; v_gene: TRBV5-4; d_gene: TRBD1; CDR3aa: CASSWTGGHGETQYF; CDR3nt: TGTGCCAGCAGCTGGACAGGGGGACATGGAGAGACCCAGTACTTC
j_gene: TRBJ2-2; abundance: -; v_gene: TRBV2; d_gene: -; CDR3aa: CASSRDSGPGELFF; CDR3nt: TGTGCCAGCAGTCGGGACTCCGGTCCCGGGGAGCTGTTTTTT
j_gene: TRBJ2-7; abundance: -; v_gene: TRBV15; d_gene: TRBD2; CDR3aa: CATSRDLGLAGYEQYF; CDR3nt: TGTGCCACCAGCAGAGATCTGGGACTAGCGGGCTACGAGCAGTACTTC
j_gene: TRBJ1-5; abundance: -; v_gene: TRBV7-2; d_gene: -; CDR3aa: CASSRPGGLGNQPQHF; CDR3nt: TGTGCCAGCAGCAGGCCTGGGGGGTTGGGGAATCAGCCCCAGCATTTT
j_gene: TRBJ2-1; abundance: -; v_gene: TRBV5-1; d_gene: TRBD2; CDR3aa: CASSLGDLAGNEQFF; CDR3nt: TGCGCCAGCAGCTTGGGAGATCTAGCGGGGAATGAGCAGTTCTTC
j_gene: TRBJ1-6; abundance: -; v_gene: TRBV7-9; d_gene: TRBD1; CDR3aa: CASASQGGPPLHF; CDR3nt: TGTGCCAGCGCCTCCCAGGGGGGTCCACCCCTCCACTTT
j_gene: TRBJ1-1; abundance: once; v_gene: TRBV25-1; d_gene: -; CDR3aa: CASSTGNEAFF; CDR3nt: TGTGCCAGCAGTACGGGGAATGAAGCTTTCTTT
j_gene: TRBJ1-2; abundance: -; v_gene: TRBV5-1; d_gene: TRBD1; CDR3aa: CASSLGTGDDGYTF; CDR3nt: TGCGCCAGCAGCTTGGGGACAGGGGATGATGGCTACACCTTC
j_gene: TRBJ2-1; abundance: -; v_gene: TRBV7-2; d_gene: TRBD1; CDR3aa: CASSLRGQGTNEQFF; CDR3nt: TGTGCCAGCAGCTTAAGAGGACAGGGGACCAATGAGCAGTTCTTC
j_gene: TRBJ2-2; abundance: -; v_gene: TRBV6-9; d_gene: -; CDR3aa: CAIRGGKTGELFF; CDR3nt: TGTGCCATTAGGGGCGGGAAGACCGGGGAGCTGTTTTTT
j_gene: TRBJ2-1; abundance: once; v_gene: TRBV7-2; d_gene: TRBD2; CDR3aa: CASTLLGLAGNEQFF; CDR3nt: TGTGCCAGCACACTGCTCGGACTAGCGGGCAATGAGCAGTTCTTC
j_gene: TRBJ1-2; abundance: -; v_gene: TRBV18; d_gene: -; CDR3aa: CASSPREPYGYTF; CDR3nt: TGTGCCAGCTCCCCCAGGGAACCTTATGGCTACACCTTC
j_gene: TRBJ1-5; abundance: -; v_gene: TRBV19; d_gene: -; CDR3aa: CASSIREGNQPQHF; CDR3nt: TGTGCCAGTAGTATCAGGGAAGGCAATCAGCCCCAGCATTTT
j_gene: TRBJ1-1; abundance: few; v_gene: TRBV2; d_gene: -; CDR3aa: CASVGGTEAFF; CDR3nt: TGTGCCAGCGTGGGGGGCACTGAAGCTTTCTTT
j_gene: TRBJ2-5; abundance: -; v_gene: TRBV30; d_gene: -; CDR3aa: CACSQSGHLGETQYF; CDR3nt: TGTGCCTGTTCTCAGTCGGGACACCTTGGGGAGACCCAGTACTTC
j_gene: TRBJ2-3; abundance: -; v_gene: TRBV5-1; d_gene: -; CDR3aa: CASSTAGFLNTDTQYF; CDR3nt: TGCGCCAGCAGCACCGCAGGGTTCCTTAACACAGATACGCAGTATTTT
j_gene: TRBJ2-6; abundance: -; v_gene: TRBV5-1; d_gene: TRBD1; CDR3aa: CASSLYLEGAFSGANVLTF; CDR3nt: TGCGCCAGCAGCTTGTACCTCGAGGGGGCGTTCTCTGGGGCCAACGTCCTGACTTTC
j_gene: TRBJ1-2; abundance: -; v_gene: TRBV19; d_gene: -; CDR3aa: CASSTGGTLNYGYTF; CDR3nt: TGTGCCAGTAGCACTGGGGGCACTCTTAACTATGGCTACACCTTC
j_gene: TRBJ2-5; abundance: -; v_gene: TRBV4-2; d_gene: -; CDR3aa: CASSHETERETQYF; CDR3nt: TGTGCCAGCAGCCACGAGACTGAGAGGGAGACCCAGTACTTC
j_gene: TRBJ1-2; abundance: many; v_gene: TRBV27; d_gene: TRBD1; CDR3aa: CASMMIGTGVYGYTF; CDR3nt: TGTGCCAGCATGATGATCGGGACAGGGGTCTATGGCTACACCTTC
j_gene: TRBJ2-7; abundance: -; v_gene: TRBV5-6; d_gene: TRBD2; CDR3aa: CASSFWTSGGYEQYF; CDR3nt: TGTGCCAGCAGCTTCTGGACTAGCGGGGGGTACGAGCAGTACTTC
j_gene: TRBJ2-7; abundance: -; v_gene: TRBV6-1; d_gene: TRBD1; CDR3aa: CASPGQNSYEQYF; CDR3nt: TGTGCCAGCCCGGGACAGAACTCTTACGAGCAGTACTTC
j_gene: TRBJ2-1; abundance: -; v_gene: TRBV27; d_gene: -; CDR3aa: CASSLLLGYNEQFF; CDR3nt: TGTGCCAGCAGTTTGTTGCTAGGCTACAATGAGCAGTTCTTC
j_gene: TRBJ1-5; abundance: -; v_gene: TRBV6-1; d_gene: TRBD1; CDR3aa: CASSVGTGGGQPQHF; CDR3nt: TGTGCCAGCAGTGTGGGGACAGGGGGCGGTCAGCCCCAGCATTTT
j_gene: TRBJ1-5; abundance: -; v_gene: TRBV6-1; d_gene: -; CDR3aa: CASSEAGWGAGQPQHF; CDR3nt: TGTGCCAGCAGTGAAGCGGGTTGGGGCGCTGGACAGCCCCAGCATTTT
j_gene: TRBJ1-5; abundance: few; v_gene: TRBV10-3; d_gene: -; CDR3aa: CAISSRGTNQPQHF; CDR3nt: TGTGCCATCAGTTCAAGGGGGACAAATCAGCCCCAGCATTTT
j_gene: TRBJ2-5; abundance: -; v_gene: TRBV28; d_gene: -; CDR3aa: CASSSPATEQETQYF; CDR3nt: TGTGCCAGCAGTTCTCCTGCGACGGAGCAAGAGACCCAGTACTTC
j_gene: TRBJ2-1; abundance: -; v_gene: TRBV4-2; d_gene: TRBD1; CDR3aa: CASSQATPNPGQGQFF; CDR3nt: TGTGCCAGCAGCCAAGCAACCCCTAACCCGGGACAGGGGCAGTTCTTC
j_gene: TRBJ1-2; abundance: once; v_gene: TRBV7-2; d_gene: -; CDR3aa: CASSKGGQANYGYTF; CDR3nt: TGTGCCAGCAGCAAGGGTGGACAAGCTAACTATGGCTACACCTTC
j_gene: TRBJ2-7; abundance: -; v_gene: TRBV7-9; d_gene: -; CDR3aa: CASSRRDTSYEQYF; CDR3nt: TGTGCCAGCAGCCGAAGGGACACATCCTACGAGCAGTACTTC
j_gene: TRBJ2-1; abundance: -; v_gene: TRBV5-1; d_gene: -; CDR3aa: CASSFGLSGYNEQFF; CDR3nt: TGCGCCAGCAGCTTTGGACTAAGCGGCTACAATGAGCAGTTCTTC
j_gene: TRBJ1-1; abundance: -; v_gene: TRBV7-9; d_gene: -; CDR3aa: CASAGLIGATEAFF; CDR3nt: TGTGCCAGCGCCGGGTTGATAGGGGCCACTGAAGCTTTCTTT
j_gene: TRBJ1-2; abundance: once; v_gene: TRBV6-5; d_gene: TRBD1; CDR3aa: CASSGRDRVYGYTF; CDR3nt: TGTGCCAGCAGTGGCCGGGACAGGGTCTATGGCTACACCTTC
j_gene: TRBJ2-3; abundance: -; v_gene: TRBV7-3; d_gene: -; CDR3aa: CASSPRLGRDTQYF; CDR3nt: TGTGCCAGCAGCCCCCGGCTGGGGAGAGATACGCAGTATTTT
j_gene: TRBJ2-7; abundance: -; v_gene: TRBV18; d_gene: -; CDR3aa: CASSPDSLSSLEQYF; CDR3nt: TGTGCCAGCTCACCTGACTCCCTATCGTCTCTCGAGCAGTACTTC
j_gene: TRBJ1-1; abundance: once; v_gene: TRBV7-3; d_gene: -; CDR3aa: CASSLPGVTEAFF; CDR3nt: TGTGCCAGCAGCCTGCCAGGGGTTACTGAAGCTTTCTTT
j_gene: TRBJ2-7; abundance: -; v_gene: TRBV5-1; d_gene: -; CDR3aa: CASSSRGVRDEQYF; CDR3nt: TGCGCCAGCAGCTCCAGGGGAGTGAGGGACGAGCAGTACTTC
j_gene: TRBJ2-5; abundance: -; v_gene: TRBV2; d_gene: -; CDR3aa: CASSEISGKTQYF; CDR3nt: TGTGCCAGCAGTGAAATCTCCGGGAAGACCCAGTACTTC
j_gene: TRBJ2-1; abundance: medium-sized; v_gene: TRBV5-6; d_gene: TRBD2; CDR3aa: CASSQVGLGDNEQFF; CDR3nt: TGTGCCAGCAGCCAGGTGGGACTAGGAGACAATGAGCAGTTCTTC